This T cell receptor (beta chain) was identified in a study of low-dose radiotherapy and immunotherapy resistance in tumors. Study-wide context: Nivolumab was given to patients as a 240 mg flat dose every two weeks, and ipilimumab at 1 mg/kg every six weeks. Both were delivered intravenously.

Germline CDR1 and CDR2: DFQATT and SNEGSKA (reference sequence). CDR3 length: 14 residues. Germline trimming cut 3 bases from V and 1 base from J; bases unmatched to any gene: 1. The sample holds many counts of this clonotype. TRAV- and TRBV-specific primers, spanning alpha and beta chains, primed first-strand cDNA. Using a constant-region primer together with a V-primer adapter, TCRs were subjected to 15 to 20 PCR cycles of amplification. TCRdb called the reads again in MiXCR, with one record for every CDR3 protein. The repertoire consists of about 82,000 distinct CDR3 sequences, with approximately 20% occurring once and the leading ten covering 4.5% to 7.5%. Time point defined: before trial treatment.

Sequencing was performed on PBMCs, taken before treatment. The chain combines TRBV20-1 with TRBJ2-5, with 11 bases fitting TRBD2. The receptor was derived from a male donor with prostate cancer. Here the CDR3 reads CSASTSGGQETQYF. The CDR3 DNA is TGCAGTGCTAGCACTAGCGGGGGCCAAGAGACCCAGTACTTC.